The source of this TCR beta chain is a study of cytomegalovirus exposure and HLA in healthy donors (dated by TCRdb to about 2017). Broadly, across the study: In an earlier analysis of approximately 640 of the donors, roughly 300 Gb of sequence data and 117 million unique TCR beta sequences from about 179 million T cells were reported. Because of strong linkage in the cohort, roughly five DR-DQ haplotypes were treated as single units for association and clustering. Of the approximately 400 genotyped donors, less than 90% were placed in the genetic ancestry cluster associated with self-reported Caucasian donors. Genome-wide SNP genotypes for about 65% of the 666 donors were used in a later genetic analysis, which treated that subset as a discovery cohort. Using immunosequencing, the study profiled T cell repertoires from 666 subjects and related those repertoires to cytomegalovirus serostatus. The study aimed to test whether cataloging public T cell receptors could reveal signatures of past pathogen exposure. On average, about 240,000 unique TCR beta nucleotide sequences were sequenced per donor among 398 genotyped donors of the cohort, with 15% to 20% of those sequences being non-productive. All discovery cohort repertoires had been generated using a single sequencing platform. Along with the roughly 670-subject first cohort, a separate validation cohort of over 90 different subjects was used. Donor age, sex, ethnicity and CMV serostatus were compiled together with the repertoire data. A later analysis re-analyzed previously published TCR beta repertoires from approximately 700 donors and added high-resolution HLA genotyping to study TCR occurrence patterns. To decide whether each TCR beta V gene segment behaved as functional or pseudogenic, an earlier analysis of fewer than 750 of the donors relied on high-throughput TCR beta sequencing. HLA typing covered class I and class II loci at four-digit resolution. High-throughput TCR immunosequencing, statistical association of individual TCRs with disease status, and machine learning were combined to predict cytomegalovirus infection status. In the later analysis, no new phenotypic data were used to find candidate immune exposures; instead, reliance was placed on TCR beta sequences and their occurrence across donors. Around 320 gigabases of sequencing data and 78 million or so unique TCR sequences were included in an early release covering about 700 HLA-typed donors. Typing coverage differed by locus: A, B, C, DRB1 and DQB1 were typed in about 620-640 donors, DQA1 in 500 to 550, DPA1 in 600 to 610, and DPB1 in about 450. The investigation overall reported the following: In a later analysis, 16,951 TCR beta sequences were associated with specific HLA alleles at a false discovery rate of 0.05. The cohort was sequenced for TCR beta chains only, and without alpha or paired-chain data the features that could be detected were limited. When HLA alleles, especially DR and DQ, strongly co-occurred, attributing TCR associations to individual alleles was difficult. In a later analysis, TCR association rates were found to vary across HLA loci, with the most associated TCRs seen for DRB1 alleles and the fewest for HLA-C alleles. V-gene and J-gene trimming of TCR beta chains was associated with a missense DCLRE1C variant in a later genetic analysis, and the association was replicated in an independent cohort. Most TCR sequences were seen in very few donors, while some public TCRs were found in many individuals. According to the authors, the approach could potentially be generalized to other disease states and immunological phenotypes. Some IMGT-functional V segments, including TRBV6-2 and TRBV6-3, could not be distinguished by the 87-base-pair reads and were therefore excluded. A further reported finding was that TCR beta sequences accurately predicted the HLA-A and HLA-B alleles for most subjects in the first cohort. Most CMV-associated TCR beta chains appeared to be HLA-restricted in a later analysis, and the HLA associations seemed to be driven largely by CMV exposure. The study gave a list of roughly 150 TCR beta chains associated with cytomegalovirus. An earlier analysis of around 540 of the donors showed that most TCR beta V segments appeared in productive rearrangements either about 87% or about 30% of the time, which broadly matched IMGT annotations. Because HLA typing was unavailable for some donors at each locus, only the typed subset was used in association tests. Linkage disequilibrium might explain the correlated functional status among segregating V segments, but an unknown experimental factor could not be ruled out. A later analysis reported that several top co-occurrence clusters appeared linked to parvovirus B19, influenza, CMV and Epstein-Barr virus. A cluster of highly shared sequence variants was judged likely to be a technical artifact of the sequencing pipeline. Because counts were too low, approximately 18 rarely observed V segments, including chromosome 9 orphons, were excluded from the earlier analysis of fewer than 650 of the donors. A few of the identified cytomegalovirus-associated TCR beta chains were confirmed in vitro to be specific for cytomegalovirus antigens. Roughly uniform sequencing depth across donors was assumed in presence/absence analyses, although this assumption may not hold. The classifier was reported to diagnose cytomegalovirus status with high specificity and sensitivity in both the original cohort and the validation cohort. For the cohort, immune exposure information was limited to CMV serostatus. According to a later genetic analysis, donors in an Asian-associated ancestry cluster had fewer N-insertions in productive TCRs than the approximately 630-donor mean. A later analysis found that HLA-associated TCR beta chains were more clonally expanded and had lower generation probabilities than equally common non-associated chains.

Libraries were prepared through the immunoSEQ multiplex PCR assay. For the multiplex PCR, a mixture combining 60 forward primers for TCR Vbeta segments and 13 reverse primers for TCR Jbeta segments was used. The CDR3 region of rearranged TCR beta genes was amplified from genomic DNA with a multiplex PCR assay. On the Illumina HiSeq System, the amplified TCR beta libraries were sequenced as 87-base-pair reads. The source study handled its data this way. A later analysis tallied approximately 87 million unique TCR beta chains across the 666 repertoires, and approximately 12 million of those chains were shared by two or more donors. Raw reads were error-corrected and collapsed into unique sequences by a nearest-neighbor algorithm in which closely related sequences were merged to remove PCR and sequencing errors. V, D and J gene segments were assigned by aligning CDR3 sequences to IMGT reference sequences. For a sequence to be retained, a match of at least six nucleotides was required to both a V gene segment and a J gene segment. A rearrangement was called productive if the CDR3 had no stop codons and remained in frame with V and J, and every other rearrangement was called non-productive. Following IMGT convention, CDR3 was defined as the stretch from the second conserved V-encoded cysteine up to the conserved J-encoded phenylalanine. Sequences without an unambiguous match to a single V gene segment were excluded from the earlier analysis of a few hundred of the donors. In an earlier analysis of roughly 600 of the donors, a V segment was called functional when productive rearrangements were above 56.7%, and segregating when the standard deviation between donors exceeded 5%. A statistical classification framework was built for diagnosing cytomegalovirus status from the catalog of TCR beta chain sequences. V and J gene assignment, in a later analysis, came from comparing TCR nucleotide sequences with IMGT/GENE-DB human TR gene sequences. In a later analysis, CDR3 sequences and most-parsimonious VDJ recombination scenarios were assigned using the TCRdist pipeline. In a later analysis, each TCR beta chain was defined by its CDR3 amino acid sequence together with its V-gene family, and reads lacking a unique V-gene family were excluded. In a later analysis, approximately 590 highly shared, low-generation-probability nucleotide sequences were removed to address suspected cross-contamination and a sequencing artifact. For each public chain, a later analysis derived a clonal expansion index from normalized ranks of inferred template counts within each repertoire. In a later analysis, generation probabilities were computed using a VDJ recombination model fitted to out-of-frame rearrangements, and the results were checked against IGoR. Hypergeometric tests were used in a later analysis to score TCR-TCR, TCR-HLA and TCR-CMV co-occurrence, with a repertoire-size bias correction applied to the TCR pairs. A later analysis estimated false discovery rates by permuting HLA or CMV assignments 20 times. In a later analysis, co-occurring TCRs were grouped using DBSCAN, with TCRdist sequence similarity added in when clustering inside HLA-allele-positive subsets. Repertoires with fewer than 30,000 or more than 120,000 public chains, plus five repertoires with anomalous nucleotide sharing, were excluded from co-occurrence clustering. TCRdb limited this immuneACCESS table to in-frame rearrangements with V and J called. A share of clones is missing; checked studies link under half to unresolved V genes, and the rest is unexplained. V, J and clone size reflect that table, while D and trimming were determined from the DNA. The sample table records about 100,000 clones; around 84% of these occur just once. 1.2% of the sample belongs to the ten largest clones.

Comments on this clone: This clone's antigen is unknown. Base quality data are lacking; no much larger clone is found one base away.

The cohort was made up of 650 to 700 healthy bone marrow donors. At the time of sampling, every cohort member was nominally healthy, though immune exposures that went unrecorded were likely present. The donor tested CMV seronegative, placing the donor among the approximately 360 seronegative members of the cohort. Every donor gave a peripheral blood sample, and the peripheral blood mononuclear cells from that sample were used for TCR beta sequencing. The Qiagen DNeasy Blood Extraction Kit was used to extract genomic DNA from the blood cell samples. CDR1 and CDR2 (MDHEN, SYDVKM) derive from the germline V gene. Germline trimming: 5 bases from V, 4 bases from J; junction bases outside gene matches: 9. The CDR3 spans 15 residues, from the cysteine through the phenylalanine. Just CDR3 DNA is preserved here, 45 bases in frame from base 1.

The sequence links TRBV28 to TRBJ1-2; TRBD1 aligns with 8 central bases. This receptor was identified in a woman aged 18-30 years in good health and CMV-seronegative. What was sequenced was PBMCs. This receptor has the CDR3 CASSMYQTGGYGYTF. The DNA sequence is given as TGTGCCAGCAGTATGTACCAAACAGGGGGCTATGGCTACACCTTC.